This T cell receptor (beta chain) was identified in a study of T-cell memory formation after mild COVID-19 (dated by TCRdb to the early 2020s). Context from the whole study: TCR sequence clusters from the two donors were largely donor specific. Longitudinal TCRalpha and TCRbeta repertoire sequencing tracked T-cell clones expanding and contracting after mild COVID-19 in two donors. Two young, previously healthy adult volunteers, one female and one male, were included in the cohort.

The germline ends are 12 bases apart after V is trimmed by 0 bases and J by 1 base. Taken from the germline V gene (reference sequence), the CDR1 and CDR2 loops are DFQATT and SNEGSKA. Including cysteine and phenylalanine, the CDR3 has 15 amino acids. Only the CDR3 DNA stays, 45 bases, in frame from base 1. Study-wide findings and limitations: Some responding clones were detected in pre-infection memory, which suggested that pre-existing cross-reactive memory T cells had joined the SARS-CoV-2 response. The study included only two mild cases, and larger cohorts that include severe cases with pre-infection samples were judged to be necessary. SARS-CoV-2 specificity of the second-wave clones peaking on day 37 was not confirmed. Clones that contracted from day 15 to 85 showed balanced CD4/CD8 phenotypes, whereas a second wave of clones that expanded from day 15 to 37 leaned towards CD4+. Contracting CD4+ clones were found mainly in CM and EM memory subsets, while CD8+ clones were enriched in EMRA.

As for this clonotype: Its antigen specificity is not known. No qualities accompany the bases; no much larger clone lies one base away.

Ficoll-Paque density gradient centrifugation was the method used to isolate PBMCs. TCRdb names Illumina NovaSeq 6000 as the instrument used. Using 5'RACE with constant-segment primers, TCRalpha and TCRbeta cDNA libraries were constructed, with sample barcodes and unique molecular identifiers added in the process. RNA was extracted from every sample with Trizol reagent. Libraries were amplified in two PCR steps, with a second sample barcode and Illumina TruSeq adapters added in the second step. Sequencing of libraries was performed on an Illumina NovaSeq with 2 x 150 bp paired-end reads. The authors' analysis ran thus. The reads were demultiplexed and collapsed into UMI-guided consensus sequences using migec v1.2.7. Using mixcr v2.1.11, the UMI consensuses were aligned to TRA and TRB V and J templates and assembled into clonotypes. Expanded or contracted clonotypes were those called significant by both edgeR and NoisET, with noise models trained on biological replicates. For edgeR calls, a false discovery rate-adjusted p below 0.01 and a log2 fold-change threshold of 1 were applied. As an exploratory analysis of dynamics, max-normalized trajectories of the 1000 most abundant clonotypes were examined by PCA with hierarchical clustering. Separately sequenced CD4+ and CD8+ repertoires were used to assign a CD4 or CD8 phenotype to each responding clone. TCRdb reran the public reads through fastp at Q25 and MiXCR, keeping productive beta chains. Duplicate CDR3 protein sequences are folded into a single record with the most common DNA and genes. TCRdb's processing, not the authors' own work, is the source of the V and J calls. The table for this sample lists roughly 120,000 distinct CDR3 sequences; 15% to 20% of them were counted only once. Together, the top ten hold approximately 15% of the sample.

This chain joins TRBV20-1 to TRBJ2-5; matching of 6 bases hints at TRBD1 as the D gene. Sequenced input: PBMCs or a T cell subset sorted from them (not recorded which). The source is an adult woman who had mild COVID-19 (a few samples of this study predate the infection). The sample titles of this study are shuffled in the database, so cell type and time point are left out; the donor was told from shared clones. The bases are TGCAGTGCTAGAGATCTCAGGGGCAGCCAAGAGACCCAGTACTTC. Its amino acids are CSARDLRGSQETQYF.